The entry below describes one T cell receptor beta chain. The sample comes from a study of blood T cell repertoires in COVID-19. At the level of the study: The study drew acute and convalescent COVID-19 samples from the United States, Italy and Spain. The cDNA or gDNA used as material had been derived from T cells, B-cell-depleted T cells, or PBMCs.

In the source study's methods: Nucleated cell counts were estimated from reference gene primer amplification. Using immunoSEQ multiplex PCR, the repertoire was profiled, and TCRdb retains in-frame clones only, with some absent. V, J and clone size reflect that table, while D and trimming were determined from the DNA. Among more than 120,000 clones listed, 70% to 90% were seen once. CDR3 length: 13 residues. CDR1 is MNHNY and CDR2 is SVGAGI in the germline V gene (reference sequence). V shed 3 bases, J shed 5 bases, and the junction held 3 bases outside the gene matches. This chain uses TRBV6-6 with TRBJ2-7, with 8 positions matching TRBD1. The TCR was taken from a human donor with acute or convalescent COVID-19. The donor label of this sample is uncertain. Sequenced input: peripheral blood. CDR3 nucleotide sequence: TGTGCCAGCAGTTATAGGACAGGGCACGAGCAGTACTTC. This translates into CASSYRTGHEQYF.